The 8 T cell receptor beta chains listed next were all sequenced from one sample in a study of T cells after yellow fever vaccination. TCRdb re-derived calls from the 5' RACE reads in MiXCR, one entry per CDR3 protein. The sample lists about 360,000 distinct CDR3 sequences, around 6.4% occurring once. The specimen comprised PBMCs, sampled 5 days after the yellow fever booster vaccination. These receptors were collected from a man younger than 40 who received the YFV17D yellow fever vaccine.

The chain joins TRBV7-6 to TRBJ2-1, with D uncertain. Germline V gene lookup returns CDR1 SGHVS and CDR2 FNYEAQ. The CDR3 extends over 14 amino acids. Deletions cut 3 bases from V and 9 bases from J, with 15 bases between. CDR3 nucleotide sequence: TGTGCCAGCAGCTTCACCGACACGACCGGTGAGCAGTTCTTC. It translates to CASSFTDTTGEQFF.

This clonotype turned up a few times. V and J are TRBV7-2 and TRBJ2-4; D is perhaps TRBD2 (5 bases). With 2 bases removed from V and 2 bases from J, the gap between germline ends came to 10 bases. The germline CDR1 and CDR2 sequences are SGHTA and FQGNSA. The CDR3 totals 15 residues. The CDR3 sequence is CASSLYGISKNIQYF. DNA for the CDR3: TGTGCCAGCAGCTTATACGGGATTTCCAAAAACATTCAGTACTTC.

This clonotype was counted ten times or more. V gene TRBV5-5 combines with J gene TRBJ2-1, with 10 bases lining up with TRBD2. Unmatched junction bases numbered 7, after V lost 5 bases and J lost 5 bases. The CDR3 is made up of 15 amino acids. The germline V gene has CDR1 SGHKS and CDR2 YYEKEE (reference sequence). The CDR3 here is CASSLRTSGHNEQFF. The CDR3 nucleotides are TGTGCCAGCAGTTTGCGGACTAGCGGCCACAATGAGCAGTTCTTC.

This clonotype was observed many times. V and J are TRBV7-9 and TRBJ2-1; 8 positions agree with TRBD1. Looked up from germline, CDR1 is SEHNR and CDR2 is FQNEAQ (reference sequence). CDR3 length: 15 amino acids. V trimming: 4 bases; J trimming: 2 bases; junction bases outside the gene matches: 4. The CDR3 DNA follows: TGTGCCAGCAGCTCCCGGACAGGGCCCTACAATGAGCAGTTCTTC. Protein sequence: CASSSRTGPYNEQFF.

The chain uses TRBV12-3 or TRBV12-4 and TRBJ1-6; no definite D call. This CDR3 has 14 residues. Trimming shortened V by 3 bases and J by 7 bases, and 10 bases separated the two germline ends. The CDR3: CASSFGGGNSPLHF. In nucleotides, the CDR3 is TGTGCCAGCAGTTTCGGCGGAGGGAATTCACCCCTCCACTTT.

This clonotype appeared a few times. The genes are TRBV3-1 and TRBJ2-1; 12 bases fit TRBD2. The germline CDR1 and CDR2 sequences are LGHDT and YNNKEL (reference sequence). This CDR3 spans 21 amino acids. V gave up 1 base and J gave up 0 bases; unmatched junction bases: 13. Written as DNA, the CDR3 is TGTGCCAGCAGCCAAGTCCCGCCTAGCGGGAGGGGGGCAAGCTCCTACAATGAGCAGTTCTTC. The encoded protein is CASSQVPPSGRGASSYNEQFF.

At least ten counts were recorded for this clonotype. In nucleotides, the CDR3 is TGCGCCAGCAGCCTAACTAGCGGGAGTGGCTCCTACAATGAGCAGTTCTTC. Its translation is CASSLTSGSGSYNEQFF. This sequence joins TRBV5-1 and TRBJ2-1; the match to TRBD2 covers 11 bases. The junction had 6 bases not matched to a gene; V was cut back by 4 bases and J by 0 bases. Germline-derived CDR1 and CDR2 are SGHRS and YFSETQ. The CDR3 runs 17 residues.

V and J are TRBV7-2 and TRBJ1-4; tentatively, D is TRBD1 (5 bases). The CDR3 is 14 residues long. Germline CDR1 SGHTA, CDR2 FQGNSA. Trimming cost V 5 bases and J 1 base, with 8 bases left between them. The DNA of the CDR3 is TGTGCCAGCAGCCGACAGTTAACTAATGAAAAACTGTTTTTT. Translation gives CASSRQLTNEKLFF.